Shown below are 25 T cell receptor beta chains from a single sample sequenced in a study of graft-versus-host responses after intestinal transplantation. Assay used: immunoSEQ multiplex PCR; TCRdb lists only in-frame clones, some missing. This table holds roughly 25,000 clones, roughly 90% found once. This specimen consisted of PBMCs, obtained around 40 days after intestinal transplant. These TCRs come from a human patient who received an intestinal transplant, so some T cells may come from the graft donor.

V and J are TRBV18 and TRBJ2-1; D is uncertain. Germline V CDR1 and CDR2: KGHSH, LQKENI. This CDR3 has 11 amino acids. V shed 6 bases and J shed 8 bases, with 8 bases lying between them. The CDR3 reads CASSALHEQFF. The CDR3 DNA reads as TGTGCCAGCTCCGCCCTACATGAGCAGTTCTTC.

The chain links TRBV10-2 to TRBJ2-6; D gene unclear. This CDR3 contains 19 residues. V lost 0 bases, J lost 1 base, and 16 bases lay in between. Germline V gene data show CDR1 as WSHSY and CDR2 as SAAADI. The CDR3 here is CASSESKEQTSSGANVLTF. The CDR3 DNA sequence: TGCGCCAGCAGTGAGTCGAAGGAACAGACATCTTCTGGGGCCAACGTCCTGACTTTC.

This clone showed up just once. This rearrangement joins TRBV4-3 to TRBJ1-4, with TRBD1 identical over 7 bases. Per germline, CDR1 LGHNA and CDR2 YSLEER. The CDR3 has 16 amino acids. The V and J ends lost 2 bases and 8 bases, in that order; junction bases with no gene match: 11. In DNA, the CDR3 is TGCGCCAGCAGCCAATATCTAGAGGCAGGGGGAGAAAAACTGTTTTTT. Amino acid sequence: CASSQYLEAGGEKLFF.

The rearrangement joins TRBV6-5 to TRBJ1-4, with 7 bases matching TRBD1. The junction had 0 bases not matched to a gene; V was cut back by 6 bases and J by 2 bases. Germline assignment: CDR1 MNHEY and CDR2 SVGAGI. This CDR3 spans 13 amino acids. CDR3 amino acids: CASRDRTNEKLFF. CDR3 DNA sequence: TGTGCCAGCAGGGACAGGACTAATGAAAAACTGTTTTTT.

The genes are TRBV27 and TRBJ2-7, with D perhaps assigned TRBD1 or TRBD2 (5 bases each). V was shortened by 2 bases and J by 4 bases, with 18 bases between the two germline ends. The CDR3 spans 16 residues. Germline V CDR1 and CDR2: MNHEY, SMNVEV (reference sequence). The CDR3 sequence: CASSLGWSGGGYEQYF. The CDR3 DNA follows: TGTGCCAGCAGTTTAGGTTGGAGCGGTGGGGGTTACGAGCAGTACTTC.

This chain links TRBV14 with TRBJ1-4; TRBD1 matches at 9 bases. CDR3 length: 14 amino acids. CDR1 SGHDN and CDR2 FVKESK come from the germline V gene. Unmatched junction bases numbered 7, after V lost 3 bases and J lost 11 bases. The CDR3 DNA is TGTGCCAGCAGCCAGGCGGACAGGGGTAGGAAACTGTTTTTT. Amino acid sequence: CASSQADRGRKLFF.

The chain carries TRBV10-2 and TRBJ2-1; D may match TRBD1 or TRBD2 (6 bases each). The CDR3 is 14 amino acids. Germline V gives CDR1 WSHSY, CDR2 SAAADI. Trimming removed 7 bases at V and 4 bases at J, with 14 bases between. The CDR3 coding sequence is TGCGCCAGCAACCTCGGGGGCCGGTACAATGAGCAGTTCTTC. The encoded protein is CASNLGGRYNEQFF.

V is TRBV11-1 and J is TRBJ2-2; 8 bases are a match to TRBD2. This CDR3 is 15 amino acids long. Per germline, CDR1 SGHAT and CDR2 FQDESV (reference sequence). V shed 5 bases and J 5 bases; nucleotides not matched to a gene: 7. DNA of the CDR3: TGTGCCAGCAGCCCGAGCGGGAGAGGTACCGGGGAGCTGTTTTTT. It translates to CASSPSGRGTGELFF.

This chain uses TRBV9 with TRBJ2-1, with D perhaps matching TRBD1 or TRBD2 (6 bases each). Trimming removed 4 bases at V and 1 base at J, with 15 bases between. There are 16 residues in the CDR3. Germline V gene data show CDR1 as SGDLS and CDR2 as YYNGEE. CDR3: CASSPRGGGSYNEQFF. The CDR3 coding sequence is TGTGCCAGCAGCCCTAGAGGGGGAGGATCCTACAATGAGCAGTTCTTC.

V is TRBV19 and J is TRBJ1-2, with D possibly TRBD1 on 5 matching bases. Trimming removed 5 bases from V and 5 bases from J, with 24 bases in between. Germline CDR1 LNHDA, CDR2 SQIVND (reference sequence). The CDR3 length is 17 residues. CDR3 bases: TGTGCCAGTAGTCCACGGGGGTCGACCGGTTTCTTTTATGGCTACACCTTC. As protein: CASSPRGSTGFFYGYTF.

The rearrangement uses TRBV7-6 and TRBJ2-2; D ambiguous. Trimming shortened V by 1 base and J by 1 base, and 4 bases separated the two germline ends. Germline V gene data show CDR1 as SGHVS and CDR2 as FNYEAQ. The CDR3 extends over 14 amino acids. The CDR3, as DNA: TGTGCCAGCAGCTTAGGGGGGAACACCGGGGAGCTGTTTTTT. Encoded protein: CASSLGGNTGELFF.

The chain couples TRBV15 to TRBJ2-7; 8 nucleotides line up with TRBD1. This CDR3 spans 20 amino acids. Trimming at V came to 0 bases and at J to 4 bases, leaving 20 bases not matched to a gene. Germline V lookup: CDR1 LNHNV, CDR2 YYDKDF (reference sequence). The CDR3 spells CATSRDSRGQGKGLSYEQYF. The CDR3 region has the DNA TGTGCCACCAGCAGAGATAGCCGAGGACAGGGAAAAGGCCTTAGTTACGAGCAGTACTTC.

This clone came up once. This chain joins TRBV19 and TRBJ1-5; D not certain. Trimming removed 0 bases at V and 6 bases at J, with 3 bases between. There are 12 residues in the CDR3. The V gene's germline CDR1 is LNHDA and CDR2 SQIVND (reference sequence). The CDR3 region has the DNA TGTGCCAGTAGTATAGATATTCAGCCCCAGCATTTT. This sequence encodes CASSIDIQPQHF.

The rearrangement links TRBV9 to TRBJ1-1, with 9 bases aligning to TRBD1. CDR1 is SGDLS, CDR2 YYNGEE, per germline. V shed 4 bases and J 3 bases; nucleotides not matched to a gene: 4. This CDR3 has 14 amino acids. CDR3 bases: TGTGCCAGCAGCCCGCGACAGGGGGACACTGAAGCTTTCTTT. Residues: CASSPRQGDTEAFF.

This clone was observed once. The V and J genes are TRBV6-1 and TRBJ2-3; D remains ambiguous. Germline V CDR1 and CDR2: MNHNS, SASEGT. CDR3 size: 15 residues. V shed 0 bases and J shed 4 bases, with 11 bases lying between them. The DNA of the CDR3 is TGTGCCAGCAGTGAAGCCCTGACCTTGCCAGATACGCAGTATTTT. Its translation: CASSEALTLPDTQYF.

The rearrangement uses TRBV5-4 and TRBJ1-1; 7 bases map to TRBD1. V lost 6 bases and J lost 3; bases outside the gene matches: 5. Germline V gene data show CDR1 as SGHNT and CDR2 as YYREEE (reference sequence). The CDR3 runs 13 residues. CDR3 nucleotides: TGTGCCAGCACCCAGGGGGGGGACACTGAAGCTTTCTTT. Translation gives CASTQGGDTEAFF.

The rearrangement uses TRBV7-9 and TRBJ2-5; 8 nucleotides align to TRBD1. This CDR3 comprises 12 residues. CDR1 is SEHNR and CDR2 is FQNEAQ in the germline V gene (reference sequence). J lost 5 bases, V lost 8 bases, and 4 bases had no gene match. The CDR3 protein is CASAGGSETQYF. Written as DNA, the CDR3 is TGTGCCAGCGCAGGGGGCTCGGAGACCCAGTACTTC. Based on the CDR3 plus reference TRBV7-9 and TRBJ2-5, the full variable domain is DTGVSQNPRHKITKRGQNVTFRCDPISEHNRLYWYRQTLGQGPEFLTYFQNEAQLEKSRLLSDRFSAERPKGSFSTLEIQRTEQGDSAMYLCASAGGSETQYFGPGTRLLVL.

Only one count was recorded for this clone. V and J are TRBV6-6 and TRBJ2-7; 7 nucleotides align to TRBD2. CDR3 length: 12 amino acids. The trim removed 8 bases at V and 2 bases at J, leaving 3 bases unmatched. Germline CDR1 reads MNHNY; CDR2 reads SVGAGI (reference sequence). The CDR3 sequence: CASAREAYEQYF. CDR3 sequence (DNA): TGTGCCAGCGCCCGGGAGGCCTACGAGCAGTACTTC.

V gene TRBV9 combines with J gene TRBJ1-2; D unclear. This CDR3 spans 15 amino acids. The germline gives CDR1 SGDLS, CDR2 YYNGEE. V lost 3 bases, J lost 3 bases, and 15 bases lay in between. In DNA form, the CDR3 reads TGTGCCAGCAGCGCAGAGGAGGGCCAGGACTATGGCTACACCTTC. Translated, it gives CASSAEEGQDYGYTF.

This sequence joins TRBV4-3 and TRBJ2-2; the D gene is possibly TRBD1 (5 bases). V was shortened by 0 bases and J by 6 bases, with 8 bases between the two germline ends. The CDR3 length is 14 residues. Germline CDR1 reads LGHNA; CDR2 reads YSLEER. CDR3 in DNA: TGCGCCAGCAGCCAAGACAGGGTTGCCGGGGAGCTGTTTTTT. This translates into CASSQDRVAGELFF.

This sequence joins TRBV9 and TRBJ2-1; D not resolved. Germline CDR1 SGDLS, CDR2 YYNGEE. Between the trimmed V and J ends, which lost 3 bases and 5 bases, there was a span of 9 bases. The CDR3 totals 13 residues. The CDR3 reads CASSDGTNNEQFF. In DNA form, the CDR3 reads TGTGCCAGCAGCGACGGAACTAACAATGAGCAGTTCTTC.

V and J are TRBV25-1 and TRBJ2-7, with TRBD2 matching 11 bases. CDR3 length: 15 amino acids. Germline lookup yields CDR1 MGHDK and CDR2 SYGVNS. Trimming removed 4 bases from V and 6 bases from J; junction bases left unmatched: 8. DNA for the CDR3: TGTGCCAGCAGTGGAACTAGCGGGAGAGCCCCCGAGCAGTACTTC. Amino acid sequence: CASSGTSGRAPEQYF.

This chain joins TRBV2 and TRBJ1-2; D call uncertain. Per the germline V gene, CDR1 is SNHLY and CDR2 is FYNNEI. CDR3 length: 14 residues. V was pared by 2 bases and J by 7 bases, with 14 bases between. The CDR3 loop reads CASSEKTWVGGYTF. The CDR3 coding sequence is TGTGCCAGCAGTGAAAAGACTTGGGTAGGTGGCTACACCTTC.

The chain couples TRBV5-1 to TRBJ2-7; 10 bases fit TRBD1. Germline-derived CDR1 and CDR2 are SGHRS and YFSETQ. The CDR3 extends over 15 amino acids. J lost 5 bases, V lost 3 bases, and 8 bases had no gene match. Here the CDR3 reads CASSSWTGGSDEQYF. The DNA for the CDR3 is TGCGCCAGCAGCTCGTGGACAGGGGGTAGCGACGAGCAGTACTTC.

CDR3 bases: TGTGCCAGCAAACGGGCCCCTTGGGAGCAGTACTTC. Residues: CASKRAPWEQYF. The genes are TRBV2 and TRBJ2-7, with D unclear. CDR3 length: 12 residues. Germline V gives CDR1 SNHLY, CDR2 FYNNEI. Trimming stripped 7 bases from V and 7 bases from J, with 14 bases between.